A single sample gave rise to the 28 T cell receptor beta chains below, sequenced in a study of shared clonotypes between healthy human individuals. Naive CD8 cells were CD45RO-negative, positively selected for CCR7, excluding terminally differentiated effector memory CD45RA+ cells. Clones were sequenced by immunoSEQ multiplex PCR, and TCRdb holds only the in-frame ones, with some missing. The data show fewer than 1 million clones, 96% seen once. Sequenced input: naive CD8+ T cells sorted from blood. The receptors stem from a man under 40 in good health.

The V call is TRBV29-1, the J call TRBJ2-1; the match to TRBD2 covers 12 bases. Germline CDR1 SQVTM, CDR2 ANQGSEA. With 0 bases clipped from V and 8 bases from J, the junction kept 5 bases outside the gene matches. This CDR3 is built from 15 residues. CDR3 amino acids: CSVEDPSGRVDEQFF. The CDR3 DNA sequence: TGCAGCGTTGAAGACCCTAGCGGGAGGGTAGATGAGCAGTTCTTC.

The V and J genes are TRBV29-1 and TRBJ2-1, with D possibly being TRBD1 (6 bases). Germline CDR1 is SQVTM and CDR2 is ANQGSEA. Trimming pared 5 bases from V and 2 bases from J, leaving 13 bases between. The CDR3 covers 14 residues. CDR3 protein: CSVNRDGPYNEQFF. In DNA form, the CDR3 reads TGCAGCGTTAACAGGGATGGACCCTACAATGAGCAGTTCTTC.

The CDR3, as DNA: TGCGCCAGCAGCCAAGGACTATCGGGATTGGATGAAAAACTGTTTTTT. Protein sequence: CASSQGLSGLDEKLFF. The V and J genes are TRBV4-3 and TRBJ1-4, with D unclear. Looked up from germline, CDR1 is LGHNA and CDR2 is YSLEER. The V end was cut by 1 base, the J end by 6 bases, with 15 bases between. This CDR3 is 16 amino acids long.

V is TRBV4-1 and J is TRBJ1-2; D remains unclear. CDR3 length equals 14 residues. Deletions cut 2 bases from V and 4 bases from J, with 11 bases between. Germline values: CDR1 MGHRA, CDR2 YSYEKL. The CDR3 here is CASSQNPSLYGYTF. The CDR3 DNA sequence: TGCGCCAGCAGCCAAAATCCGTCGCTCTATGGCTACACCTTC.

The chain uses TRBV18 and TRBJ2-1; a possible D gene is TRBD1 (7 bases). V was cut by 2 bases and J by 4 bases, with 15 bases left in between. CDR1 KGHSH and CDR2 LQKENI come from the germline V gene. CDR3 size: 16 residues. The DNA for the CDR3 is TGTGCCAGCTCACCAAGGGGGGACAGCGTATACAATGAGCAGTTCTTC. Its translation: CASSPRGDSVYNEQFF. The complete variable domain, with remaining parts taken from reference TRBV18 and TRBJ2-1, reads NAGVMQNPRHLVRRRGQEARLRCSPMKGHSHVYWYRQLPEEGLKFMVYLQKENIIDESGMPKERFSAEFPKEGPSILRIQQVVRGDSAAYFCASSPRGDSVYNEQFFGPGTRLTVL.

The chain is built from TRBV7-9 and TRBJ2-7, with D unresolved. Trimming took 0 bases from V and 4 from J, leaving 10 bases between them. Per germline, CDR1 SEHNR and CDR2 FQNEAQ (reference sequence). The CDR3 covers 14 residues. The CDR3 sequence: CASSLANKGYEQYF. CDR3 nucleotides: TGTGCCAGCAGCTTAGCGAACAAGGGATACGAGCAGTACTTC.

V and J are TRBV15 and TRBJ2-2; the D gene is possibly TRBD1 (6 bases). The CDR3 is 16 residues long. V shed 3 bases and J shed 3 bases, with 14 bases lying between them. The germline gives CDR1 LNHNV, CDR2 YYDKDF (reference sequence). The CDR3 sequence is CATSSIEGDDTGELFF. The CDR3 region has the DNA TGTGCCACCAGCAGCATCGAGGGGGACGACACCGGGGAGCTGTTTTTT.

The sample holds one count of this clone. The V and J genes are TRBV10-3 and TRBJ1-1; D remains ambiguous. CDR3 length: 12 residues. V was cut by 0 bases and J by 8 bases, with 7 bases left in between. Germline CDR1 reads ENHRY; CDR2 reads SYGVKD. The CDR3 loop is CAISESNLEAFF. The DNA for the CDR3 is TGTGCCATCAGTGAGTCGAACCTAGAAGCTTTCTTT.

The chain uses TRBV7-9 and TRBJ2-3; 13 bases align to TRBD2. The CDR3 extends over 16 amino acids. V was pared by 5 bases and J by 4 bases, with 6 bases of the junction left unmatched. Germline-derived CDR1 and CDR2 are SEHNR and FQNEAQ (reference sequence). The CDR3 DNA sequence: TGTGCCAGCAGCAGTACTAGCGGGAGGGACCCAGATACGCAGTATTTT. Protein: CASSSTSGRDPDTQYF.

This chain links TRBV18 with TRBJ2-1, with 13 bases identical to TRBD2. Germline V gene lookup returns CDR1 KGHSH and CDR2 LQKENI. Germline trimming cut 4 bases from V and 5 bases from J; bases unmatched to any gene: 29. This CDR3 contains 24 residues. The CDR3 DNA follows: TGTGCCAGCTCACAGGTGCACAGGTACGGACATGGGACTAGCGGGATGAGGTTCCACAATGAGCAGTTCTTC. Its translation is CASSQVHRYGHGTSGMRFHNEQFF.

V is TRBV4-1 and J is TRBJ1-1; 7 bases agree with TRBD1. CDR3 length: 14 amino acids. With 3 bases clipped from V and 5 bases from J, the junction kept 6 bases outside the gene matches. The germline gives CDR1 MGHRA, CDR2 YSYEKL. The DNA of the CDR3 is TGCGCCAGCAGCCAGCAGACAGGGCGGACTGAAGCTTTCTTT. It specifies CASSQQTGRTEAFF.

The CDR3 DNA is TGCAGCGTGTCCGGGACAGGGGGCGACGAGCAGTACTTC. It yields the protein CSVSGTGGDEQYF. The chain is built from TRBV29-1 and TRBJ2-7, with 12 bases lining up with TRBD1. V lost 6 bases and J lost 5; bases outside the gene matches: 5. CDR1 SQVTM and CDR2 ANQGSEA come from the germline V gene. The CDR3 length is 13 residues.

This chain connects TRBV29-1 to TRBJ2-1; D might be TRBD2 (6 bases). Germline lookup yields CDR1 SQVTM and CDR2 ANQGSEA. This CDR3 contains 13 residues. The ends were cut back, 3 bases at V and 10 bases at J, with 16 bases in the middle. CDR3 loop: CSVEGGNNLEQFF. The CDR3 DNA reads TGCAGCGTTGAGGGCGGGAACAATTTGGAGCAGTTCTTC.

The CDR3: CASRGRADGYTF. The CDR3 nucleotides read TGTGCCAGCCGAGGGAGGGCCGATGGCTACACCTTC. The chain couples TRBV2 to TRBJ1-2; D is unclear. The CDR3 covers 12 residues. Germline CDR1 reads SNHLY; CDR2 reads FYNNEI. The germline V and J ends were trimmed by 8 bases and 6 bases, with 13 bases remaining between them.

V usage is TRBV2 and J usage is TRBJ2-7; TRBD2 matches at 7 bases. V shed 6 bases and J 2 bases; nucleotides not matched to a gene: 13. Germline values: CDR1 SNHLY, CDR2 FYNNEI. The CDR3 totals 16 residues. This chain's CDR3 is CASRAVERDRPYEQYF. The CDR3 DNA follows: TGTGCCAGCAGGGCCGTCGAGCGGGATAGGCCCTACGAGCAGTACTTC.

This rearrangement joins TRBV5-6 to TRBJ2-7; tentative D call: TRBD2 (5 bases). The CDR3 is made up of 15 amino acids. V shed 0 bases and J shed 2 bases, with 12 bases lying between them. The germline V gene has CDR1 SGHDT and CDR2 YYEEEE. The CDR3 protein is CASSLAFGDPYEQYF. The CDR3 coding sequence is TGTGCCAGCAGCTTGGCCTTCGGGGATCCCTACGAGCAGTACTTC.

The rearrangement links TRBV28 to TRBJ2-7; no reliable D call. V lost 6 bases to trimming and J lost 2 bases, with 17 bases between them. The CDR3 contains 15 residues. Germline CDR1 and CDR2: MDHEN and SYDVKM. The CDR3 loop reads CASSSPERVTYEQYF. The CDR3 DNA sequence: TGTGCCAGCAGCTCCCCAGAACGGGTGACCTACGAGCAGTACTTC.

CDR3 residues: CASREAGTSVNTGELFF. DNA of the CDR3: TGCGCCAGCAGAGAGGCCGGGACTAGCGTGAACACCGGGGAGCTGTTTTTT. The V call is TRBV4-1, the J call TRBJ2-2; 10 bases align to TRBD2. The ends lost 6 bases at V and 1 base at J; junction bases unmatched: 8. The CDR3 is 17 residues long. CDR1 is MGHRA, CDR2 YSYEKL, per germline.

Of note for this clone: Other DNA sequences in this specimen translate into the identical CDR3. The chain employs TRBV13 and TRBJ2-7; D remains ambiguous. The CDR3 is 13 amino acids. Trimming took 0 bases from V and 0 from J, leaving 3 bases between them. Per the germline V gene, CDR1 is PRHDT and CDR2 is FYEKMQ (reference sequence). The CDR3 loop is CASSLGSSYEQYF. As DNA, the CDR3 is TGTGCCAGCAGCTTAGGCAGCTCCTACGAGCAGTACTTC.

This chain links TRBV7-9 with TRBJ1-1, with 8 bases matching TRBD1. Germline CDR1 SEHNR, CDR2 FQNEAQ (reference sequence). There are 15 residues in the CDR3. J lost 5 bases, V lost 4 bases, and 9 bases had no gene match. The DNA for the CDR3 is TGTGCCAGCAGCTCACCGCTACAGGGGGGGACTGAAGCTTTCTTT. Protein sequence: CASSSPLQGGTEAFF.

The chain uses TRBV7-8 and TRBJ2-1; D is possibly TRBD2 (6 bases). V lost 5 bases to trimming and J lost 12 bases, with 26 bases between them. CDR1 is SGHVS and CDR2 is FQNEAQ in the germline V gene. This CDR3 has 16 residues. The DNA for the CDR3 is TGTGCCAGCAGCGGGGCCCGGGACTCCACGCCGTTTGGGCAGTTCTTC. This sequence encodes CASSGARDSTPFGQFF.

J is TRBJ2-3 and V is TRBV9; tentative D call: TRBD1 (7 bases). CDR1 and CDR2 from the germline V gene are SGDLS and YYNGEE. The V gene lost 3 bases and the J gene lost 0 bases, with 11 bases spanning the gap. The CDR3 runs 15 residues. DNA for the CDR3: TGTGCCAGCAGCGCAGGGGGGTATAGCACAGATACGCAGTATTTT. Protein sequence: CASSAGGYSTDTQYF.

The chain couples TRBV12-5 to TRBJ1-5; D gene uncertain. CDR1 is LGHNT and CDR2 is FRNRAP in the germline V gene. The CDR3 sequence is 11 residues long. Between the trimmed V and J ends, which lost 10 bases and 7 bases, there was a span of 11 bases. CDR3 in amino acids: CATMGEQPQHF. The DNA for the CDR3 is TGTGCTACCATGGGTGAGCAGCCCCAGCATTTT.

The CDR3 DNA sequence: TGTGCCAGCAGTGTCTCCAGGGATCCCAACACCGGGGAGCTGTTTTTT. Residues: CASSVSRDPNTGELFF. The chain employs TRBV2 and TRBJ2-2; D perhaps matches TRBD1 (5 bases). This CDR3 is built from 16 residues. CDR1 and CDR2 (germline): SNHLY, FYNNEI. V was cut by 4 bases and J by 2 bases, with 14 bases left in between.

This chain uses TRBV6-1 with TRBJ1-1, with D tentatively TRBD1 (6 bases). The germline V and J ends were trimmed by 3 bases and 5 bases, with 19 bases remaining between them. Per germline, CDR1 MNHNS and CDR2 SASEGT. This CDR3 is built from 16 residues. The CDR3 region has the DNA TGTGCCAGCAGTGATTGGGGGCATAGTTTGGAGACTGAAGCTTTCTTT. Its translation: CASSDWGHSLETEAFF.

CDR3 loop: CASSLTEWEQYF. DNA for the CDR3: TGTGCCAGCAGCTTAACCGAATGGGAGCAGTACTTC. The chain is built from TRBV5-8 and TRBJ2-7; D unresolved. Germline lookup yields CDR1 SGHTS and CDR2 YDEGEE. Between the trimmed V and J ends, which lost 2 bases and 7 bases, there was a span of 10 bases. The CDR3 extends over 12 amino acids.

This clone was seen only once. The V gene is TRBV7-9, the J gene TRBJ2-7; the D gene is possibly TRBD2 (6 bases). The CDR3 runs to 17 residues. CDR1 and CDR2 (germline): SEHNR, FQNEAQ (reference sequence). Trimming shortened V by 1 base and J by 0 bases, and 16 bases separated the two germline ends. The CDR3 nucleotides are TGTGCCAGCAGCTTAGGGAAGGAGCGGGCGAGCTCCTACGAGCAGTACTTC. It specifies CASSLGKERASSYEQYF.

The rearrangement joins TRBV28 to TRBJ2-5, with TRBD2 identical over 13 bases. The CDR3 is 17 residues long. Trimming took 7 bases from V and 2 from J; bases not matched to a gene: 10. Germline V gene lookup returns CDR1 MDHEN and CDR2 SYDVKM. In nucleotides, the CDR3 is TGTGCCAGCACCTTGGGGACTAGCGGGACAGTTCAAGAGACCCAGTACTTC. It translates to CASTLGTSGTVQETQYF.